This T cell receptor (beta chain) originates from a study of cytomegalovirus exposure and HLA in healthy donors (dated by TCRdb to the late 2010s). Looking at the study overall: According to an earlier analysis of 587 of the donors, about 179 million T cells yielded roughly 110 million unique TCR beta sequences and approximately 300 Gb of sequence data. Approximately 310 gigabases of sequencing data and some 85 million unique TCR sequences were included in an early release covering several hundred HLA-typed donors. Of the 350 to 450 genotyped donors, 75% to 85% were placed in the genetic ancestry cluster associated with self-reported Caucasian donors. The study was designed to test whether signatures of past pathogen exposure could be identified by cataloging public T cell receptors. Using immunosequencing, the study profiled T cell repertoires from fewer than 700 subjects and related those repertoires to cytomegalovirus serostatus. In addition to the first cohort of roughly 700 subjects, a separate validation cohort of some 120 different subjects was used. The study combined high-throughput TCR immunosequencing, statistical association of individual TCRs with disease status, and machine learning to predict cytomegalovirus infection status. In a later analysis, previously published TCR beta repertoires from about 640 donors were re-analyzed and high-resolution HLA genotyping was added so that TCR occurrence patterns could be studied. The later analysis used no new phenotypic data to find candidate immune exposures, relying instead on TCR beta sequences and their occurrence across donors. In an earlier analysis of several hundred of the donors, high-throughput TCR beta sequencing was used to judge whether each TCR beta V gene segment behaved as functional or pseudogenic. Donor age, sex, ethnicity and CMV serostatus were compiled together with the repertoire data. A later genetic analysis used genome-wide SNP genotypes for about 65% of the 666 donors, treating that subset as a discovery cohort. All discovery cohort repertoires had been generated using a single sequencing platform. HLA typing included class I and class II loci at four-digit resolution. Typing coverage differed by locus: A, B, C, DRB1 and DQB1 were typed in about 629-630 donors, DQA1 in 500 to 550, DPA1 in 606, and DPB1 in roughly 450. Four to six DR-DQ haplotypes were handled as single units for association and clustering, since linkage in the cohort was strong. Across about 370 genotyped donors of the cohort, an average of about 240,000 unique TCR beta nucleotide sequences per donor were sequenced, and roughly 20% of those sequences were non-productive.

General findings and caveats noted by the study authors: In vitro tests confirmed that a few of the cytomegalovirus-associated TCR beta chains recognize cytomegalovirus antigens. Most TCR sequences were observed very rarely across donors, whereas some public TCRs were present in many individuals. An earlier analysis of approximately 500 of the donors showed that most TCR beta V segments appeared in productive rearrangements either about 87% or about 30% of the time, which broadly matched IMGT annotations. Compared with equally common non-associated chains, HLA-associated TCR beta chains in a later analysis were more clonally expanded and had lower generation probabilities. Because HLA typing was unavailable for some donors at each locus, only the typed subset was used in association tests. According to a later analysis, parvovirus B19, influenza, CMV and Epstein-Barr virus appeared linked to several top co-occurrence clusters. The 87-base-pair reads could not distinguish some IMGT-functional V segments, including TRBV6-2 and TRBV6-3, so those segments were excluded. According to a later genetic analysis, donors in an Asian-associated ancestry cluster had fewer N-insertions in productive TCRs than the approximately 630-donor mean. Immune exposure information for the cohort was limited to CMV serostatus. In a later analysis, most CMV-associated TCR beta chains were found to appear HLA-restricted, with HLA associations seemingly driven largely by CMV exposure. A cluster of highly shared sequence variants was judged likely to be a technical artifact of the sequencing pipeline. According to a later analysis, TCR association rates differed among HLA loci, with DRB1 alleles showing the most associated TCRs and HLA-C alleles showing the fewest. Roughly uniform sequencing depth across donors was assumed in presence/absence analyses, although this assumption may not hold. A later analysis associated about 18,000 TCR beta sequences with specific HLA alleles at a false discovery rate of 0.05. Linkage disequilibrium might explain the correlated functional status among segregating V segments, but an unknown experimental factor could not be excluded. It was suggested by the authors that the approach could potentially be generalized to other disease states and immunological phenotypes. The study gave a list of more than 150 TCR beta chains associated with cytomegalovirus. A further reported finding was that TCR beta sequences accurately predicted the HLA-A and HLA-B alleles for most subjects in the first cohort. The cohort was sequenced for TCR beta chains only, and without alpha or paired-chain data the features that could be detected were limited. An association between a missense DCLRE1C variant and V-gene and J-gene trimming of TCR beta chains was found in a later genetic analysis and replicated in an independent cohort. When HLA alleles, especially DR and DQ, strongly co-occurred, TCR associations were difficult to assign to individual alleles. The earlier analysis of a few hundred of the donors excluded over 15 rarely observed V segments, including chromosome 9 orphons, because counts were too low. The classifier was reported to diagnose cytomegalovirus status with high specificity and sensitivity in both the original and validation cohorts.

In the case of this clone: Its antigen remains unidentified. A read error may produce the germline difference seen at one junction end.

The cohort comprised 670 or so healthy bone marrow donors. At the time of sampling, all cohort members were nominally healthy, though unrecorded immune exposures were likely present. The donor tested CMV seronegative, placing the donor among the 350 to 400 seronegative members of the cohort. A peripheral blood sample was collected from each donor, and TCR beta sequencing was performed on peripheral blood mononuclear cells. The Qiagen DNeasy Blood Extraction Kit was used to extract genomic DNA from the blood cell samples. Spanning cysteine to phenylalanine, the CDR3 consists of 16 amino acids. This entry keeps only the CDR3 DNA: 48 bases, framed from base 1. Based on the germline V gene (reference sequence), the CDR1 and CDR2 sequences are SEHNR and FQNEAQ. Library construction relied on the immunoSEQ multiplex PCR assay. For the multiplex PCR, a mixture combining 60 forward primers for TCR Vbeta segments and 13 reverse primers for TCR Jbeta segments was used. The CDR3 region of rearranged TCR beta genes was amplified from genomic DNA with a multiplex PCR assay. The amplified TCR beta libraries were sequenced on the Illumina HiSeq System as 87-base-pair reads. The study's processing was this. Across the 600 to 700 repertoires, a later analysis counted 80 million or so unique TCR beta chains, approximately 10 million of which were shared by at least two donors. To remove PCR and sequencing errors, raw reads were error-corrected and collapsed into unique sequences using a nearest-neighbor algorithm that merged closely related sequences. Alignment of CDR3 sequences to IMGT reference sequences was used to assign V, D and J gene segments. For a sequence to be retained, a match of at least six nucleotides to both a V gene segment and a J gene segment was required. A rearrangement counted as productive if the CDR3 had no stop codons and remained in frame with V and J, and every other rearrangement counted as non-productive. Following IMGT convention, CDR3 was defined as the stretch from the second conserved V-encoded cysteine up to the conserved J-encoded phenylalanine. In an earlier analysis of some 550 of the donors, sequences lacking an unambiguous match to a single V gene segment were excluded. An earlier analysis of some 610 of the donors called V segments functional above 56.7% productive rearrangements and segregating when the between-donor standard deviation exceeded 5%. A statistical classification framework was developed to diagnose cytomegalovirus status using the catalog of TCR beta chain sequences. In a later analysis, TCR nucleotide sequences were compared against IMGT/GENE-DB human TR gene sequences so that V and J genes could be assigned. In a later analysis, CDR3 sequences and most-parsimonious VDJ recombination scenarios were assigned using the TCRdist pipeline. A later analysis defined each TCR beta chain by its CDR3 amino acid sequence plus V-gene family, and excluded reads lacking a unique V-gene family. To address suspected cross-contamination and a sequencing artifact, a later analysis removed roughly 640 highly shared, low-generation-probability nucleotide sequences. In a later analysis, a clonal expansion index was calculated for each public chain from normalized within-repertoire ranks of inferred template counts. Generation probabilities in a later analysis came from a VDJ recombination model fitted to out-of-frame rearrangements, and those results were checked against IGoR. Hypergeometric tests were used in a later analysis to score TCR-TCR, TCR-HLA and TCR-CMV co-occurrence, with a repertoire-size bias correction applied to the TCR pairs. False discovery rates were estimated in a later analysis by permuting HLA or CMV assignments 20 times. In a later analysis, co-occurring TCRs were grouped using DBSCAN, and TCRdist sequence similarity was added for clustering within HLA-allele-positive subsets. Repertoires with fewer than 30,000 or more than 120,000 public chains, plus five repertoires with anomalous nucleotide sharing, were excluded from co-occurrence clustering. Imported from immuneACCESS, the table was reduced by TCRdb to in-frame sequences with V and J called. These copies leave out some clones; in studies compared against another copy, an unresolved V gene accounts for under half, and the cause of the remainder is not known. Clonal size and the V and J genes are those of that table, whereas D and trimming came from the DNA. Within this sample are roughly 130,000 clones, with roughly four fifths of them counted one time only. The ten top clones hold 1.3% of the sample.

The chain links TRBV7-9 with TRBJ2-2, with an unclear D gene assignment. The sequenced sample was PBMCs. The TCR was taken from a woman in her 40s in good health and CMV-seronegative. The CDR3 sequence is CSSSLGQLINTGELFF. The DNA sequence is TGTTCCAGCAGCTTAGGCCAACTCATTAACACCGGGGAGCTGTTTTTT.